Sequencing of this T cell receptor (beta chain) was carried out in a study of T cell responses to AZD1222 COVID-19 vaccine. Sequencing used immunoSEQ multiplex PCR; TCRdb keeps in-frame clones, though not all of them. The table shows 100,000 to 150,000 clones, with roughly 85% occurring only once. Second doses that came at about 4 or about 12 weeks were put together. Comment on this clone: The antigen remains unidentified.

Germline CDR1 reads MNHEY; CDR2 reads SVGAGI. This CDR3 region has 14 residues. V was pared by 4 bases and J by 8 bases, with 7 bases of the junction left unmatched. General study results and limits: Baseline seropositivity characterized only six AZD1222 recipients. Spike-spanning, vaccine-associated CD4 TCRs were dominant at 160-218 and 743-854. Females made up more of the donors, who were largely white British, and clonal diversity may have come out too low.

This TCR was recovered from an adult who received the AZD1222 COVID-19 vaccine. The sequencing used peripheral blood, collected 28 days after the second AZD1222 dose. The chain has TRBV6-5 and TRBJ1-2; 10 nucleotides match TRBD1. The CDR3, as DNA: TGTGCCAGCAGTTCCCGGACAGGGGGTTACGGCTACACCTTC. This sequence encodes CASSSRTGGYGYTF.